The 17 T cell receptor beta chains presented below share a single source sample, sequenced in a study of blood T cell repertoires in COVID-19. Sequenced by immunoSEQ multiplex PCR; TCRdb stores in-frame clones only, minus some. The table shows 250,000 to 300,000 clones, with 70% to 90% occurring only once. Sequencing was carried out using peripheral blood. The receptors stem from a man aged 45-60 years with active or convalescent COVID-19.

V gene TRBV7-6 combines with J gene TRBJ2-1; D is perhaps TRBD2 (6 bases). The germline V and J ends were trimmed by 6 bases and 2 bases, with 20 bases remaining between them. The length of the CDR3 is 17 residues. The V gene's germline CDR1 is SGHVS and CDR2 FNYEAQ. This chain's CDR3 is CASSSLGGNTPYNEQFF. The CDR3 nucleotides are TGTGCCAGCAGTTCTTTGGGGGGAAACACCCCCTACAATGAGCAGTTCTTC. Full variable domain (remainder filled in from reference TRBV7-6 and TRBJ2-1): GAGVSQSPRYKVTKRGQDVALRCDPISGHVSLYWYRQALGQGPEFLTYFNYEAQQDKSGLPNDRFSAERPEGSISTLTIQRTEQRDSAMYRCASSSLGGNTPYNEQFFGPGTRLTVL.

This clone was seen a single time. V is TRBV5-1 and J is TRBJ1-5; D gene uncertain. Germline-derived CDR1 and CDR2 are SGHRS and YFSETQ. V was clipped by 0 bases and J by 7 bases, with 8 bases between them. The CDR3 is 13 amino acids. The CDR3 bases are TGCGCCAGCAGCTTGGGGTCCCAGCAGCCCCAGCATTTT. Residues: CASSLGSQQPQHF.

CDR3 nucleotide sequence: TGTGCCAGCAGCCCAACAGGGTCCTCCTCCTACGAGCAGTACTTC. Translation: CASSPTGSSSYEQYF. The V and J genes are TRBV28 and TRBJ2-7; weak D call: TRBD1 (6 bases). The length of the CDR3 is 15 residues. The germline gives CDR1 MDHEN, CDR2 SYDVKM. V was shortened by 6 bases and J by 0 bases, with 15 bases between the two germline ends.

The chain combines TRBV2 with TRBJ2-1; D perhaps matches TRBD1 (6 bases). In germline, CDR1 is SNHLY, CDR2 FYNNEI. This CDR3 comprises 14 residues. Trimming took off 3 bases at V and 12 bases at J, with 18 bases between the two ends. The CDR3 region is CASSEGRDKYRQFF. The CDR3 DNA is TGTGCCAGCAGTGAGGGACGGGACAAGTATAGGCAGTTCTTC.

V is TRBV7-2 and J is TRBJ2-6, with TRBD2 as a possible D gene (6 bases). The V and J ends lost 3 bases and 2 bases respectively, with 14 bases between them. Germline lookup yields CDR1 SGHTA and CDR2 FQGNSA. The CDR3 spans 17 residues. The CDR3 nucleotides are TGTGCCAGCAGCTTTATCGTGGGACTTGCTGGGGCCAACGTCCTGACTTTC. This codes for CASSFIVGLAGANVLTF.

The V gene is TRBV4-1, the J gene TRBJ2-7, with 11 bases that match TRBD2. CDR3 length equals 16 residues. Germline V gives CDR1 MGHRA, CDR2 YSYEKL. V dropped 1 base and J dropped 3; count of bases not matched to a gene: 5. The CDR3 sequence: CASSQGLAGGIYEQYF. CDR3 in DNA: TGCGCCAGCAGCCAAGGTCTAGCGGGAGGCATCTACGAGCAGTACTTC.

The CDR3 nucleotides read TGTGCCAGCAGCTTAAACGGTGAGGGACTGGCTTCCGCTTCCTACAATGAGCAGTTCTTC. Protein product: CASSLNGEGLASASYNEQFF. This sequence joins TRBV7-3 and TRBJ2-1; possible D gene TRBD2, 6 bases. The germline CDR1 and CDR2 sequences are SGHTA and FQGTGA. V dropped 1 base and J dropped 1 base, with 23 bases sitting between them. This CDR3 has 20 residues. The whole variable domain, remainder taken from reference TRBV7-3 and TRBJ2-1, is GAGVSQTPSNKVTEKGKYVELRCDPISGHTALYWYRQSLGQGPEFLIYFQGTGAADDSGLPNDRFFAVRPEGSVSTLKIQRTERGDSAVYLCASSLNGEGLASASYNEQFFGPGTRLTVL.

This chain uses TRBV6-6 with TRBJ1-3; D is unresolved. Germline-derived CDR1 and CDR2 are MNHNY and SVGAGI (reference sequence). The CDR3 extends over 12 amino acids. V lost 7 bases and J 0 bases, leaving 4 bases between the germline ends. The CDR3 DNA is TGTGCCAGCAAGAGCTCTGGAAACACCATATATTTT. Its protein product is CASKSSGNTIYF.

The chain joins TRBV7-9 to TRBJ1-6, with a weak D call TRBD1 (6 bases). Trimming stripped 2 bases from V and 3 bases from J, with 11 bases between. CDR1 is SEHNR, CDR2 FQNEAQ, per germline (reference sequence). CDR3 length: 16 residues. Here the CDR3 reads CASSLTGIVYNSPLHF. The CDR3 DNA reads TGTGCCAGCAGCTTAACAGGGATCGTCTATAATTCACCCCTCCACTTT.

V and J are TRBV2 and TRBJ2-7; the match to TRBD1 covers 10 bases. This CDR3 contains 15 residues. V gave up 6 bases and J gave up 3 bases; unmatched junction bases: 8. The V gene's germline CDR1 is SNHLY and CDR2 FYNNEI. The CDR3 nucleotides are TGTGCCAGCAGCCCCGGACAGGGGGTCTACTACGAGCAGTACTTC. Protein: CASSPGQGVYYEQYF.

A note on this clone: Other DNA sequences from this sample encode an identical CDR3 as well. The chain employs TRBV27 and TRBJ1-4, with TRBD1 identical over 8 bases. The CDR3 runs to 14 residues. The V gene end was trimmed by 2 bases and the J gene end by 5 bases; junction bases not matched to a gene: 1. From germline, CDR1 is MNHEY and CDR2 SMNVEV (reference sequence). In DNA form, the CDR3 reads TGTGCCAGCAGTTTAGGGACAGGAAATGAAAAACTGTTTTTT. It translates to CASSLGTGNEKLFF.

The chain combines TRBV5-1 with TRBJ2-5, with 10 bases lining up with TRBD1. This CDR3 region has 15 residues. CDR1 and CDR2 (germline): SGHRS, YFSETQ. V dropped 4 bases and J dropped 1; count of bases not matched to a gene: 4. The CDR3 nucleotides read TGCGCCAGCAGCCGGACAGGGGGTTCCCAAGAGACCCAGTACTTC. Residues: CASSRTGGSQETQYF.

The chain couples TRBV9 to TRBJ2-7; 10 bases are a match to TRBD1. The CDR3 contains 14 residues. Trimming removed 4 bases from V and 4 bases from J; junction bases left unmatched: 5. Germline V gives CDR1 SGDLS, CDR2 YYNGEE. In nucleotides, the CDR3 is TGTGCCAGCAGCCCAGGGACAGGGGATTACGAGCAGTACTTC. Protein product: CASSPGTGDYEQYF.

The chain employs TRBV10-1 and TRBJ2-1; 7 bases are a match to TRBD2. The CDR3 consists of 14 residues. Germline CDR1 and CDR2: WNHNN and SYGVQD (reference sequence). Losses at the gene ends were 5 bases for V and 7 bases for J; bases not matched to a gene: 8. The CDR3 nucleotides read TGCGCCAGCAGTTCGGGCGGGAGAGGGAATGAGCAGTTCTTC. It encodes CASSSGGRGNEQFF.

In this sample, this clone turned up a few times. This chain joins TRBV3-1 (or the pseudogene TRBV3-2) and TRBJ2-7, with 7 bases that match TRBD1. V was pared by 1 base and J by 2 bases, with 5 bases of the junction left unmatched. This CDR3 contains 15 residues. Germline V gene lookup returns CDR1 LGHDT and CDR2 YNNKEL (reference sequence). Here the CDR3 reads CASSQAPTGTYEQYF. For the CDR3, the DNA is TGTGCCAGCAGCCAAGCTCCGACAGGGACCTACGAGCAGTACTTC.

The chain links TRBV7-6 to TRBJ2-1; 8 bases map to TRBD2. The CDR3 contains 17 residues. Trimming took 1 base from V and 3 from J; bases not matched to a gene: 8. Germline-derived CDR1 and CDR2 are SGHVS and FNYEAQ. As DNA, the CDR3 is TGTGCCAGCAGCTTAGAGGCGGGAGGTACTCACTACAATGAGCAGTTCTTC. As protein: CASSLEAGGTHYNEQFF.

The chain employs TRBV9 and TRBJ1-4; 7 bases align to TRBD1. CDR1 is SGDLS, CDR2 YYNGEE, per germline. This CDR3 spans 14 amino acids. The V segment lost 4 bases and the J segment 7 bases; nucleotides outside the gene matches: 7. CDR3 coding DNA: TGTGCCAGCAGCCCCACAGGGGACGTTGAAAAACTGTTTTTT. It specifies CASSPTGDVEKLFF.